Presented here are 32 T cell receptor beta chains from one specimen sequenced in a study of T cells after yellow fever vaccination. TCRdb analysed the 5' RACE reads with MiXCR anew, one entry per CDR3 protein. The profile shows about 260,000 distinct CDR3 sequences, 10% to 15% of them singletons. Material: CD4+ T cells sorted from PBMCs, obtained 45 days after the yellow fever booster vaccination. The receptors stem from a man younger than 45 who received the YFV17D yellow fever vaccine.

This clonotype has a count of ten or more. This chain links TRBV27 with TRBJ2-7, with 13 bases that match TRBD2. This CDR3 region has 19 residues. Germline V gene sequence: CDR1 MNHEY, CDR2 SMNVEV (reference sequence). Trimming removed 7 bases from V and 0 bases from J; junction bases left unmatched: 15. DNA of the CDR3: TGTGCCAGCAAACCCAAGGAGACTAGCGGGAGGCCGGTCTCCTACGAGCAGTACTTC. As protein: CASKPKETSGRPVSYEQYF.

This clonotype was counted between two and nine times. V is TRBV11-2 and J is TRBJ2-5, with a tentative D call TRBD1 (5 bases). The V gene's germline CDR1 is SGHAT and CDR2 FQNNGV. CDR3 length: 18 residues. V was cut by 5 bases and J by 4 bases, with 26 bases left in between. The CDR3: CASSLQGGRGGLRETQYF. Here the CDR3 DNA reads TGTGCCAGCAGCCTCCAGGGTGGCAGAGGTGGGTTGAGAGAGACCCAGTACTTC.

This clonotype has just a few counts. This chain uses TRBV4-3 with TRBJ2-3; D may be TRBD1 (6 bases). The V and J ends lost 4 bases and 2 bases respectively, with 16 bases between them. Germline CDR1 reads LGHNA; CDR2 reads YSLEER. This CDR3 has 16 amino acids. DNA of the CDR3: TGCGCCAGCAGCCCATCTTCCAGGGGAGTCACAGATACGCAGTATTTT. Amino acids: CASSPSSRGVTDTQYF.

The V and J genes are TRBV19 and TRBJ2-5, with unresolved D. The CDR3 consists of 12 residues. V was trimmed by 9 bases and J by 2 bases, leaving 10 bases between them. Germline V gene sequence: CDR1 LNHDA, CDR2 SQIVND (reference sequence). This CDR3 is CASSGWQETQYF. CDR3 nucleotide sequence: TGTGCCAGCAGTGGGTGGCAAGAGACCCAGTACTTC.

In nucleotides, the CDR3 is TGTGCCAGCAGTCGCGGGACAGTGAATCAGCCCCAGCATTTT. Its protein product is CASSRGTVNQPQHF. The chain has TRBV2 and TRBJ1-5; 7 bases fit TRBD1. Trimming removed 5 bases from V and 4 bases from J; junction bases left unmatched: 5. Germline V gives CDR1 SNHLY, CDR2 FYNNEI. The length of the CDR3 is 14 residues.

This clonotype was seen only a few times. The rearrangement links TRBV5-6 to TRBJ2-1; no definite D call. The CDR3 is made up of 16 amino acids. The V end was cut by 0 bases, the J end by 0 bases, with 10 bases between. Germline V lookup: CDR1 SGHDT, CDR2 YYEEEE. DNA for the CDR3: TGTGCCAGCAGCTTGGTTCGGATCAGCTCCTACAATGAGCAGTTCTTC. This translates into CASSLVRISSYNEQFF. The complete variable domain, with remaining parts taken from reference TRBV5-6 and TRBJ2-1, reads DAGVTQSPTHLIKTRGQQVTLRCSPKSGHDTVSWYQQALGQGPQFIFQYYEEEERQRGNFPDRFSGHQFPNYSSELNVNALLLGDSALYLCASSLVRISSYNEQFFGPGTRLTVL.

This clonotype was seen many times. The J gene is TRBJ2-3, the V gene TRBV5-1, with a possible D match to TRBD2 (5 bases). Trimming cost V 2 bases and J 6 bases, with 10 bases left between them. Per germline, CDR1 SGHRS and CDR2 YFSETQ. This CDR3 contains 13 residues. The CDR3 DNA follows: TGCGCCAGCAGCTTCGAGGGCCCCGATACGCAGTATTTT. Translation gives CASSFEGPDTQYF.

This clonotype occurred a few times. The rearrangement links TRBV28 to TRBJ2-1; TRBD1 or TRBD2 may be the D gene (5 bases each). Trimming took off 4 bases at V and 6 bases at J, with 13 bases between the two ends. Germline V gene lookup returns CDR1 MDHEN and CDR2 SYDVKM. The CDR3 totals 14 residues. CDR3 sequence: CASSSGTLINEQFF. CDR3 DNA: TGTGCCAGCAGTTCCGGGACCTTAATCAATGAGCAGTTCTTC.

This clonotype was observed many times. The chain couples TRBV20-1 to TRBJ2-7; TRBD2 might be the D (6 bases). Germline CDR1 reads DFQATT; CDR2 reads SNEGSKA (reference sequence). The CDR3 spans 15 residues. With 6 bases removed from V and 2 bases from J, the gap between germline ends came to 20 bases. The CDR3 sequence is CSATASGVGTYEQYF. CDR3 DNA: TGCAGTGCAACCGCTTCGGGGGTGGGGACCTACGAGCAGTACTTC.

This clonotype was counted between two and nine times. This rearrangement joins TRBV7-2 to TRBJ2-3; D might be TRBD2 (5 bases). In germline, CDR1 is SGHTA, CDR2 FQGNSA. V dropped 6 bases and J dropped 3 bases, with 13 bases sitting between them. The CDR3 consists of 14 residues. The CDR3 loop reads CASSPLGETDTQYF. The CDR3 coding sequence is TGTGCCAGCAGTCCACTGGGAGAGACAGATACGCAGTATTTT.

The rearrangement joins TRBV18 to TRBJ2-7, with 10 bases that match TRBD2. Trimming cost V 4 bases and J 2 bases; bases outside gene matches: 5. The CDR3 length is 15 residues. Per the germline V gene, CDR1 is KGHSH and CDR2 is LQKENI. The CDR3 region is CASSLGTSDTYEQYF. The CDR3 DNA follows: TGTGCCAGCTCACTCGGGACTAGCGATACCTACGAGCAGTACTTC.

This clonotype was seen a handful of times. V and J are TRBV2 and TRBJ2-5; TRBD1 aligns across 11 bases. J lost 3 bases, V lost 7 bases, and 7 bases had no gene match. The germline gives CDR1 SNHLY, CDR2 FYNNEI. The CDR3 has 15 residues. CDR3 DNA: TGTGCCAGCACCCTGGACAGGGGGCCTAAAGAGACCCAGTACTTC. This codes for CASTLDRGPKETQYF.

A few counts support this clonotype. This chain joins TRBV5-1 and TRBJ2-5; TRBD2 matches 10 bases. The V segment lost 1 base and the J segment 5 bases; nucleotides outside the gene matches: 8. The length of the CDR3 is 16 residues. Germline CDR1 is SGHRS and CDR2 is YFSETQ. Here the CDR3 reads CASSLNQREGWETQYF. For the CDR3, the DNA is TGCGCCAGCAGCTTGAACCAGCGGGAGGGCTGGGAGACCCAGTACTTC.

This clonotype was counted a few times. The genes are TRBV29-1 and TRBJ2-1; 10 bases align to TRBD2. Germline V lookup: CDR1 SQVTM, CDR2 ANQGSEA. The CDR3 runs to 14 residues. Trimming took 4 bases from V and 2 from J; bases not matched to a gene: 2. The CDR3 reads CSVATSGPYNEQFF. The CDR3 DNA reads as TGCAGCGTTGCGACTAGCGGGCCCTACAATGAGCAGTTCTTC.

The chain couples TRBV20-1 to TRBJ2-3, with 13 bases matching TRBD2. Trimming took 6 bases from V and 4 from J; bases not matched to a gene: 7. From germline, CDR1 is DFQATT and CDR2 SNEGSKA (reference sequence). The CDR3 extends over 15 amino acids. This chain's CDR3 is CSARTSGSVADTQYF. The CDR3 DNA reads TGCAGTGCCAGGACTAGCGGGAGTGTAGCAGATACGCAGTATTTT.

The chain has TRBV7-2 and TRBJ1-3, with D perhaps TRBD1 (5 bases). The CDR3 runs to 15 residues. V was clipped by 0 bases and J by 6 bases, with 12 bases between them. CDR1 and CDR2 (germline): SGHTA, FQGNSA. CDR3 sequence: CASSLAVGRTNTIYF. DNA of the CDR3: TGTGCCAGCAGCTTAGCTGTGGGACGGACAAACACCATATATTTT.

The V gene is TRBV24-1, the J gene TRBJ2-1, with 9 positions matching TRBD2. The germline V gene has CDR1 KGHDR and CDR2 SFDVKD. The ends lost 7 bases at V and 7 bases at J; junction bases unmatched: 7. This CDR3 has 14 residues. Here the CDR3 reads CATRDSGSSNEQFF. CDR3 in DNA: TGTGCCACCAGGGATAGCGGGAGCAGTAATGAGCAGTTCTTC.

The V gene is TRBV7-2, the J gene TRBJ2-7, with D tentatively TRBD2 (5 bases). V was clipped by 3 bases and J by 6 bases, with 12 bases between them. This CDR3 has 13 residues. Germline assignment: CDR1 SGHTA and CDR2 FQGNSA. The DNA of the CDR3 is TGTGCCAGCAGCTTGACATCTCGGGGCGAGCAGTACTTC. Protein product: CASSLTSRGEQYF. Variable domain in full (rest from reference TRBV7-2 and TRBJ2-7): GAGVSQSPSNKVTEKGKDVELRCDPISGHTALYWYRQSLGQGLEFLIYFQGNSAPDKSGLPSDRFSAERTGGSVSTLTIQRTQQEDSAVYLCASSLTSRGEQYFGPGTRLTVT.

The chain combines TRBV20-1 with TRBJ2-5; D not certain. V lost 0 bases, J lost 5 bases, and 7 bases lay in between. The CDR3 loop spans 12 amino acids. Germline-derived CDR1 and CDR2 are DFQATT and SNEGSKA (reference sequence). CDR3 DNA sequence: TGCAGTGCTAGAGAATTTGGGGAGACCCAGTACTTC. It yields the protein CSAREFGETQYF.

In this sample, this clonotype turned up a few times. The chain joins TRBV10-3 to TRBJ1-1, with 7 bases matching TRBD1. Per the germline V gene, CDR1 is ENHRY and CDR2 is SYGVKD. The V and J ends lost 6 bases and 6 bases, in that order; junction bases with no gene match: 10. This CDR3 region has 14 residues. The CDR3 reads CAISLQGTGAEAFF. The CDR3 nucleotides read TGTGCCATCAGCCTACAGGGGACCGGGGCTGAAGCTTTCTTT.

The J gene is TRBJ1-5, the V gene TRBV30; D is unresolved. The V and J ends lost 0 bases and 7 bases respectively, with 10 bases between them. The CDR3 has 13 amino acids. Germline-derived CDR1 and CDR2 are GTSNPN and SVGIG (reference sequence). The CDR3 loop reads CAWSVEGGQPQHF. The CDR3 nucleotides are TGTGCCTGGAGTGTTGAGGGAGGGCAGCCCCAGCATTTT.

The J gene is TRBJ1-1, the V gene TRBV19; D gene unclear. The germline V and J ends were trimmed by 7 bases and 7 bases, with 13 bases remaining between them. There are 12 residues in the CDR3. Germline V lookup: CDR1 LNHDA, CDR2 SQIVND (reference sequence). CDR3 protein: CASKMRTNEAFF. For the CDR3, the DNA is TGTGCCAGTAAGATGCGGACCAATGAAGCTTTCTTT.

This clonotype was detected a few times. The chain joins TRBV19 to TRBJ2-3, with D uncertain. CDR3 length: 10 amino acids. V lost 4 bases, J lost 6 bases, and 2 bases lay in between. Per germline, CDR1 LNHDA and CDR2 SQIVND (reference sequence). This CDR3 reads CASSRDTQYF. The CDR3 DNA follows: TGTGCCAGTAGTAGGGATACGCAGTATTTT.

The CDR3 DNA is TGTGCCAGCAGCGAGACCGCGGGACACCTTTTCTACGAGCAGTACTTC. Its protein product is CASSETAGHLFYEQYF. The chain links TRBV3-1 to TRBJ2-7; D may correspond to TRBD1 or TRBD2 (6 bases each). This CDR3 has 16 residues. Trimming stripped 5 bases from V and 3 bases from J, with 20 bases between. Germline V lookup: CDR1 LGHDT, CDR2 YNNKEL (reference sequence).

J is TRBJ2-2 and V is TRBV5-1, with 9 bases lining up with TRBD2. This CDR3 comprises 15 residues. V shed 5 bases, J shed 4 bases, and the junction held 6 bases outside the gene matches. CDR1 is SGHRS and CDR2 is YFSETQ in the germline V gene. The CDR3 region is CASSLSGRGTGELFF. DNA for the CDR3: TGCGCCAGCAGTCTTAGCGGGAGAGGCACCGGGGAGCTGTTTTTT.

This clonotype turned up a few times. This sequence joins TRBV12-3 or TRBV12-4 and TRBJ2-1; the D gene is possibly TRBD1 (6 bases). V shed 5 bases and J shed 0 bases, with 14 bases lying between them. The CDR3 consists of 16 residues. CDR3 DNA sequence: TGTGCCAGCAGTGCTCGGACAGCCAGCTCCTACAATGAGCAGTTCTTC. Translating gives CASSARTASSYNEQFF.

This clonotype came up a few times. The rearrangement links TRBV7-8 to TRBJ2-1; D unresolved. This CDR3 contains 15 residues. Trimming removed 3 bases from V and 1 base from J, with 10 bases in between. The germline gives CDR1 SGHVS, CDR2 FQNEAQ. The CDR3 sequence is CASSLGGYSYNEQFF. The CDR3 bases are TGTGCCAGCAGCTTGGGTGGTTATTCCTACAATGAGCAGTTCTTC.

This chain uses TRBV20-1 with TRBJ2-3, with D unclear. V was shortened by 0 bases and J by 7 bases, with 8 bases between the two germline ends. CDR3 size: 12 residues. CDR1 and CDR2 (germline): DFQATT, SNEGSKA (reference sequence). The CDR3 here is CSARDLAYTQYF. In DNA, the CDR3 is TGCAGTGCTAGAGATCTGGCATATACGCAGTATTTT.

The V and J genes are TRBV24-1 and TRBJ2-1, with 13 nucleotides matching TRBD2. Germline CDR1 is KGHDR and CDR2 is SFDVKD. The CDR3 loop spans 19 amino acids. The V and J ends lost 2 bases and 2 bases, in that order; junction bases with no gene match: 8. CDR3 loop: CATSDSGLAGVNTYNEQFF. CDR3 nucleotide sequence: TGTGCCACCAGTGATTCAGGACTAGCGGGAGTAAATACCTACAATGAGCAGTTCTTC.

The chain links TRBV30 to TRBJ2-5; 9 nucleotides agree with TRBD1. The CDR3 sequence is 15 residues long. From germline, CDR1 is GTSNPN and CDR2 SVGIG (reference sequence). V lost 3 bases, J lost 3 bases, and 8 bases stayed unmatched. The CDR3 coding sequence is TGTGCCTGGAGACCCCCGGGACAGGGTAAAGAGACCCAGTACTTC. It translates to CAWRPPGQGKETQYF.

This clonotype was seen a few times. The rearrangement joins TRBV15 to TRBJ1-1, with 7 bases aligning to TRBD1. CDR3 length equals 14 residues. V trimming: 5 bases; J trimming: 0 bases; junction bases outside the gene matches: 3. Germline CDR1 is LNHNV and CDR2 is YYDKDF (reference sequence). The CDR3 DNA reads TGTGCCACCAGCCCAGGGGGGATGAACACTGAAGCTTTCTTT. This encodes CATSPGGMNTEAFF.

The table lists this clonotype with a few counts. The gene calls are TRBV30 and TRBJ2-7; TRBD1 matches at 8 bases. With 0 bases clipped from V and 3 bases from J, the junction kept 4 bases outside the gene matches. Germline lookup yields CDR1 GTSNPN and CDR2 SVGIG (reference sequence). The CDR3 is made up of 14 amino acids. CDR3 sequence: CAWSVGDRYYEQYF. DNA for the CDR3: TGTGCCTGGAGTGTGGGGGACAGGTACTACGAGCAGTACTTC.